These T cell receptor beta chains were read from a single sample in a study of shared clonotypes between healthy human individuals. Sequenced by immunoSEQ multiplex PCR; TCRdb stores in-frame clones only, minus some. The sample records 2.3 million or so clones, more than 80% being singletons. The material sequenced was naive CD4+ T cells from PBMCs. The receptors here all came from a man in his late teens or twenties in good health. Some clones in this sample may be carry-over from other donors' samples. Both conserved end residues are part of each CDR3. A D gene is named only where the DNA matches it firmly. Only some rows state a clone size, as once, few, many or a class for expanded clones.

>NA|TRBD1|TRBV6-5|TRBJ1-5
CASSRDRGRNQPQHF
TGTGCCAGCAGCCGCGACAGGGGGCGCAATCAGCCCCAGCATTTT
>NA|NA|TRBV6-4|TRBJ2-1
CASSEGWGAPYNEQFF
TGTGCCAGCAGTGAAGGGTGGGGGGCGCCGTACAATGAGCAGTTCTTC
>NA|NA|TRBV5-4|TRBJ2-1
CASAIAQGGEQFF
TGTGCCAGCGCCATAGCCCAGGGCGGCGAGCAGTTCTTC
>NA|TRBD2|TRBV7-8|TRBJ2-3
CASRLAGGPGTQYF
TGTGCCAGCCGACTAGCGGGAGGGCCAGGTACGCAGTATTTT
>NA|NA|TRBV15|TRBJ2-7
CATSRAPSPRGSSYEQYF
TGTGCCACCAGCAGGGCCCCCTCCCCGCGGGGAAGTTCCTACGAGCAGTACTTC
>NA|NA|TRBV28|TRBJ2-7
CASRSGITYEQYF
TGTGCCAGCCGATCGGGGATCACCTACGAGCAGTACTTC
>once|NA|TRBV11-2|TRBJ2-7
CASSSGLREQYF
TGTGCCAGCAGCTCCGGACTGCGCGAGCAGTACTTC
>NA|NA|TRBV2|TRBJ1-2
CASSVRPPGYTF
TGTGCCAGCAGTGTCCGACCCCCGGGCTACACCTTC
>NA|NA|TRBV5-1|TRBJ2-5
CASTSVETQYF
TGCGCCAGCACATCCGTAGAGACCCAGTACTTC
>few|NA|TRBV5-5|TRBJ1-1
CASSLRTGREAFF
TGTGCCAGCAGCTTGCGTACAGGGAGGGAAGCTTTCTTT
>NA|NA|TRBV29-1|TRBJ2-5
CSVPPGTRETQYF
TGCAGCGTCCCTCCCGGGACCCGGGAGACCCAGTACTTC
>NA|NA|TRBV10-3|TRBJ2-3
CAIRLSREPTDTQYF
TGTGCCATCAGGCTCTCTAGGGAACCCACAGATACGCAGTATTTT
>NA|TRBD1|TRBV5-1|TRBJ1-4
CASTSGGLNEKLFF
TGCGCCAGCACCTCAGGGGGACTTAATGAAAAACTGTTTTTT
>once|NA|TRBV6-6|TRBJ2-7
CASSYSDGYEQYF
TGTGCCAGCAGTTACTCGGATGGCTACGAGCAGTACTTC
>NA|NA|TRBV19|TRBJ2-7
CASSGPTYEQYF
TGTGCCAGTAGCGGGCCGACCTACGAGCAGTACTTC
>NA|NA|TRBV7-9|TRBJ2-3
CASSLEARGSANTQYF
TGTGCCAGCAGCTTAGAAGCGCGGGGATCCGCTAATACGCAGTATTTT
>NA|NA|TRBV7-9|TRBJ1-5
CASSLLGGNQPQHF
TGTGCCAGCAGCTTATTAGGGGGGAATCAGCCCCAGCATTTT
>NA|NA|TRBV5-1|TRBJ1-1
CASSLGPEKTEAFF
TGCGCCAGCAGCTTGGGGCCAGAAAAGACTGAAGCTTTCTTT
>NA|TRBD1|TRBV30|TRBJ1-2
CAWSALDRVYGYTF
TGTGCCTGGAGTGCCCTGGACAGGGTTTACGGCTACACCTTC
>NA|TRBD2|TRBV25-1|TRBJ2-3
CASSDGLAGGADTQYF
TGTGCCAGCAGTGACGGACTAGCGGGAGGGGCAGATACGCAGTATTTT
>NA|NA|TRBV28|TRBJ2-7
CASSFPADYEQYF
TGTGCCAGCAGTTTCCCGGCAGACTACGAGCAGTACTTC
>NA|TRBD2|TRBV4-3|TRBJ2-5
CASSQDPSGRGKTQYF
TGCGCCAGCAGCCAAGACCCTAGCGGGAGAGGAAAGACCCAGTACTTC
>once|NA|TRBV15|TRBJ2-1
CATSRLPNEQFF
TGTGCCACCAGCAGACTACCCAATGAGCAGTTCTTC
>NA|TRBD1|TRBV7-9|TRBJ1-5
CASSSGTGILNQPQHF
TGTGCCAGCAGCTCCGGGACAGGGATCCTCAATCAGCCCCAGCATTTT
>NA|NA|TRBV9|TRBJ1-3
CASSARRDASGNTIYF
TGTGCCAGCAGCGCCAGACGGGACGCATCTGGAAACACCATATATTTT
>NA|TRBD2|TRBV5-1|TRBJ2-3
CASSQGLAERDTQYF
TGCGCCAGCAGCCAGGGACTAGCGGAGCGGGATACGCAGTATTTT
>once|NA|TRBV18|TRBJ2-1
CASSPENNNEQFF
TGTGCCAGCTCCCCGGAGAATAACAATGAGCAGTTCTTC
>NA|NA|TRBV30|TRBJ2-3
CAWSGVGGLTDTQYF
TGTGCCTGGAGTGGAGTGGGAGGCCTCACAGATACGCAGTATTTT
>NA|NA|TRBV5-4|TRBJ2-3
CASRGRSTDTQYF
TGTGCCAGCAGGGGGCGTAGCACAGATACGCAGTATTTT
>NA|NA|TRBV5-1|TRBJ2-7
CASSLGGPLYEQYF
TGCGCCAGCAGCTTAGGCGGCCCGCTCTACGAGCAGTACTTC
>once|NA|TRBV9|TRBJ2-7
CASSPQTGSYEQYF
TGTGCCAGCAGCCCACAGACAGGTTCCTACGAGCAGTACTTC
>NA|NA|TRBV19|TRBJ1-4
CASRGGSRRRTTNEKLFF
TGTGCCAGCCGCGGGGGATCCCGACGCCGTACAACTAATGAAAAACTGTTTTTT
>NA|TRBD1|TRBV5-6|TRBJ2-3
CASSRSDRAYTDTQYF
TGTGCCAGCAGCCGCTCTGACAGGGCTTACACAGATACGCAGTATTTT
>NA|NA|TRBV18|TRBJ1-4
CASSRKWGKDEKLFF
TGTGCCAGCTCCCGAAAATGGGGGAAGGATGAAAAACTGTTTTTT
>once|NA|TRBV29-1|TRBJ2-5
CSIRQETQYF
TGCAGCATCAGACAAGAGACCCAGTACTTC
>NA|NA|TRBV5-1|TRBJ1-5
CASSLYGDSNQPQHF
TGCGCCAGCAGCTTGTACGGTGATAGCAATCAGCCCCAGCATTTT
>NA|NA|TRBV6-1|TRBJ1-5
CASSTSRGIQPQHF
TGTGCCAGCAGCACCTCTCGAGGGATTCAGCCCCAGCATTTT
>NA|TRBD1|TRBV19|TRBJ1-5
CASTQGASNQPQHF
TGTGCCAGTACCCAGGGGGCGAGCAATCAGCCCCAGCATTTT
>NA|TRBD1|TRBV7-2|TRBJ2-7
CASSLVGQAEQYF
TGTGCCAGCAGCTTAGTGGGACAGGCCGAGCAGTACTTC
>NA|NA|TRBV10-1|TRBJ1-4
CASSGGEREEKLFF
TGCGCCAGCAGTGGAGGGGAACGCGAAGAAAAACTGTTTTTT
>NA|NA|TRBV5-1|TRBJ2-7
CASSLLGVSPNLRTYEQYF
TGCGCCAGCAGCTTGCTAGGGGTTTCCCCTAACCTACGGACCTACGAGCAGTACTTC
>NA|NA|TRBV28|TRBJ2-3
CASSFTVSTDTQYF
TGTGCCAGCAGCTTTACCGTCAGCACAGATACGCAGTATTTT
>NA|TRBD2|TRBV7-9|TRBJ2-1
CASSSLVGLAGGHEQFF
TGTGCCAGCAGCTCTCTCGTCGGACTAGCGGGAGGGCATGAGCAGTTCTTC
>NA|NA|TRBV7-2|TRBJ2-1
CASSWEWESANEQFF
TGTGCCAGCAGCTGGGAGTGGGAGTCCGCTAATGAGCAGTTCTTC
>NA|NA|TRBV10-3|TRBJ1-2
CAISERQDGYTF
TGTGCCATCAGTGAGCGTCAGGATGGCTACACCTTC
>NA|NA|TRBV5-1|TRBJ1-1
CASSSKVSGDMNTEAFF
TGCGCCAGCAGCTCGAAGGTCTCTGGGGACATGAACACTGAAGCTTTCTTT
>once|NA|TRBV7-2|TRBJ2-3
CASSLVGRADTQYF
TGTGCCAGCAGCTTAGTGGGTCGTGCAGATACGCAGTATTTT
>NA|NA|TRBV2|TRBJ2-5
CASNLGTQETQYF
TGTGCCAGCAACTTGGGTACTCAAGAGACCCAGTACTTC
>NA|TRBD1|TRBV5-4|TRBJ2-7
CASSLGTGKSYEQYF
TGTGCCAGCAGCTTGGGGACAGGGAAGTCCTACGAGCAGTACTTC
>NA|NA|TRBV6-5|TRBJ1-5
CASSYFLGSQPQHF
TGTGCCAGCAGTTACTTCCTCGGAAGTCAGCCCCAGCATTTT
>NA|TRBD1|TRBV27|TRBJ2-7
CASSQIAGDRGHEQYF
TGTGCCAGCAGCCAGATCGCAGGGGACAGGGGCCACGAGCAGTACTTC
>NA|TRBD2|TRBV4-1|TRBJ2-5
CASSPPAGGLGETQYF
TGCGCCAGCAGCCCGCCAGCGGGAGGGCTTGGGGAGACCCAGTACTTC
>NA|NA|TRBV5-1|TRBJ2-1
CASSSQRHSRHEQFF
TGCGCCAGCAGCAGCCAGCGCCACTCTCGCCATGAGCAGTTCTTC